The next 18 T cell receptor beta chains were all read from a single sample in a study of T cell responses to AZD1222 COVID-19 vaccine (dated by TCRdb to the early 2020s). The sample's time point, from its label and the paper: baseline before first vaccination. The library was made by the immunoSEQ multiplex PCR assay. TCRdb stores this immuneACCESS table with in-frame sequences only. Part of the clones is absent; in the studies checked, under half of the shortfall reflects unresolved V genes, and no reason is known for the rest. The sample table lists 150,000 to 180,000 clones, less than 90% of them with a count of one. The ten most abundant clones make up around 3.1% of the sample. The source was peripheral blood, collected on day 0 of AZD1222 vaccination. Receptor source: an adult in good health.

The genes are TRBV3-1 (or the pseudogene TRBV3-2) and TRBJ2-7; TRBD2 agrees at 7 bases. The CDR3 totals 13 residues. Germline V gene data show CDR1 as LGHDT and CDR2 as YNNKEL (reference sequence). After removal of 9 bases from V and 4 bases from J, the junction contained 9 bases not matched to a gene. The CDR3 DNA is TGTGCCAGTCAAGAGACTAGCAAGTACGAGCAGTACTTC. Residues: CASQETSKYEQYF.

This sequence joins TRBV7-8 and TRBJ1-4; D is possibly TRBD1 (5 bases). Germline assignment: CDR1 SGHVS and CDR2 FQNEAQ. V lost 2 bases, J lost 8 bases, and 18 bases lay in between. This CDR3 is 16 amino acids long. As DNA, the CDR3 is TGTGCCAGCAGCTTAAATCTGGTCGGACGGGGGGAAAAACTGTTTTTT. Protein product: CASSLNLVGRGEKLFF.

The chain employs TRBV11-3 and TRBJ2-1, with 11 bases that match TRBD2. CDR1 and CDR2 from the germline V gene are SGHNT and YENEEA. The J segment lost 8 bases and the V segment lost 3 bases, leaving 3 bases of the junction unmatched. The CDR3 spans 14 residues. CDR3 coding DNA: TGTGCCAGCAGCTTTAGCGGGGGGGCCGATGAGCAGTTCTTC. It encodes CASSFSGGADEQFF.

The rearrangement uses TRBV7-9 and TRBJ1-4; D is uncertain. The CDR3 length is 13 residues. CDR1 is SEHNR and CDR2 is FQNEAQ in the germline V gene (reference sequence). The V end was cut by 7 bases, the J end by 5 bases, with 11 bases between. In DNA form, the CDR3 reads TGTGCCAGCACGAGGGAGGCCAATGAAAAACTGTTTTTT. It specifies CASTREANEKLFF.

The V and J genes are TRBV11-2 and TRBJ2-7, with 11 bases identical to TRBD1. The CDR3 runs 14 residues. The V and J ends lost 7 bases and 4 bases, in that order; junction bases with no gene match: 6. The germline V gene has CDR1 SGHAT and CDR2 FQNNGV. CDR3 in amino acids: CASTSGTGGYEQYF. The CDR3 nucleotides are TGTGCCAGCACCTCCGGGACAGGGGGTTACGAGCAGTACTTC. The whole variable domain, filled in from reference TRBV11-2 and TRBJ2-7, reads EAGVAQSPRYKIIEKRQSVAFWCNPISGHATLYWYQQILGQGPKLLIQFQNNGVVDDSQLPKDRFSAERLKGVDSTLKIQPAKLEDSAVYLCASTSGTGGYEQYFGPGTRLTVT.

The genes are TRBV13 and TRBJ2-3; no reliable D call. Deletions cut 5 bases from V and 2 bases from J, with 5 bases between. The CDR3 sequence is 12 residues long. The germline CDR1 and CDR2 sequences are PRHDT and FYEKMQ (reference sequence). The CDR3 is CASSHTTDTQYF. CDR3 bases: TGTGCCAGCAGCCACACCACAGATACGCAGTATTTT.

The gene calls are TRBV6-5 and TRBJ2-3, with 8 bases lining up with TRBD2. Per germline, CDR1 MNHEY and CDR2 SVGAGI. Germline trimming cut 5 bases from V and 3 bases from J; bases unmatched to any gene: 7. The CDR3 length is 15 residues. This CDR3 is CASSLGGVRTDTQYF. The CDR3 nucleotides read TGTGCCAGCAGTCTCGGGGGGGTCAGGACAGATACGCAGTATTTT.

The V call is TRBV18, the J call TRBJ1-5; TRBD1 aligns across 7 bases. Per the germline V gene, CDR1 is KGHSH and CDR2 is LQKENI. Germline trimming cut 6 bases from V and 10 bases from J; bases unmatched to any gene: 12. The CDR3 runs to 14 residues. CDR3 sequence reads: CASSILGEGAPQHF. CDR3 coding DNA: TGTGCCAGCTCCATCCTAGGGGAGGGGGCTCCCCAGCATTTT. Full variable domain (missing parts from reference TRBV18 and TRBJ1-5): NAGVMQNPRHLVRRRGQEARLRCSPMKGHSHVYWYRQLPEEGLKFMVYLQKENIIDESGMPKERFSAEFPKEGPSILRIQQVVRGDSAAYFCASSILGEGAPQHFGDGTRLSIL.

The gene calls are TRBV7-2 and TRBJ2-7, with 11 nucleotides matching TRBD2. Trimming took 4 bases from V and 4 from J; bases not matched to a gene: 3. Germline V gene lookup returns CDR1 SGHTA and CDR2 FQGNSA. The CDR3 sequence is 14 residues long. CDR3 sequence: CASSWGLAAYEQYF. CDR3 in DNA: TGTGCCAGCAGCTGGGGACTAGCGGCATACGAGCAGTACTTC.

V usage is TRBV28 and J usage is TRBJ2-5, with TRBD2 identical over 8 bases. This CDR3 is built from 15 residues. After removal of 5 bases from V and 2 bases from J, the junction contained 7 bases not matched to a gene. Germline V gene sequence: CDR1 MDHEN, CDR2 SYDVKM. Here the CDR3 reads CASSILAGPQETQYF. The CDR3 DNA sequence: TGTGCCAGCAGTATTTTAGCGGGGCCGCAAGAGACCCAGTACTTC. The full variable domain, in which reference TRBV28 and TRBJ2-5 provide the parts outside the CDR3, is DVKVTQSSRYLVKRTGEKVFLECVQDMDHENMFWYRQDPGLGLRLIYFSYDVKMKEKGDIPEGYSVSREKKERFSLILESASTNQTSMYLCASSILAGPQETQYFGPGTRLLVL.

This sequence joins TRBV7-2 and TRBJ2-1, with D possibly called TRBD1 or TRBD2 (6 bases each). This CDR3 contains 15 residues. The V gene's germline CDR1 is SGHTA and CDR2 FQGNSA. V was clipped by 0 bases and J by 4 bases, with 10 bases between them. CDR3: CASSLARGRYNEQFF. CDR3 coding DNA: TGTGCCAGCAGCTTAGCACGGGGGCGTTACAATGAGCAGTTCTTC.

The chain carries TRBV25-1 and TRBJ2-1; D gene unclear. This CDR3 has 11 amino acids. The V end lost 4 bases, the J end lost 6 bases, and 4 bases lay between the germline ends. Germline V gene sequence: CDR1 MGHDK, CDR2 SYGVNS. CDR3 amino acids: CASSVLNEQFF. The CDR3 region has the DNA TGTGCCAGCAGTGTGCTCAATGAGCAGTTCTTC. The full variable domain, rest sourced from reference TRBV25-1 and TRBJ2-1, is EADIYQTPRYLVIGTGKKITLECSQTMGHDKMYWYQQDPGMELHLIHYSYGVNSTEKGDLSSESTVSRIRTEHFPLTLESARPSHTSQYLCASSVLNEQFFGPGTRLTVL.

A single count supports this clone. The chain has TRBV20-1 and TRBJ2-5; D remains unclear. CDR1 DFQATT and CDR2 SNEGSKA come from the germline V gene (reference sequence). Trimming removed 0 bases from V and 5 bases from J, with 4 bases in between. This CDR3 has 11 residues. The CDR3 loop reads CSARDYETQYF. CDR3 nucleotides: TGCAGTGCTAGAGATTACGAGACCCAGTACTTC.

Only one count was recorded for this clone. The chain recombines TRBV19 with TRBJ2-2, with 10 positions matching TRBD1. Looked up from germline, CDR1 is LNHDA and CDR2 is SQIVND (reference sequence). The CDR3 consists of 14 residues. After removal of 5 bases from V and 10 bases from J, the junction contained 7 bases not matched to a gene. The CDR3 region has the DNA TGTGCCAGTAGTCTCCGGGACAGGGGATTGGAGCTGTTTTTT. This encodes CASSLRDRGLELFF.

CDR3 DNA sequence: TGCGCCAGCAGCCAAGGGGCAGGGCTATCCTATAATTCACCCCTCCACTTT. It yields the protein CASSQGAGLSYNSPLHF. The chain carries TRBV4-3 and TRBJ1-6, with D possibly TRBD1 on 5 matching bases. Germline-derived CDR1 and CDR2 are LGHNA and YSLEER. Trimming cost V 1 base and J 1 base, with 11 bases left between them. This CDR3 has 17 amino acids.

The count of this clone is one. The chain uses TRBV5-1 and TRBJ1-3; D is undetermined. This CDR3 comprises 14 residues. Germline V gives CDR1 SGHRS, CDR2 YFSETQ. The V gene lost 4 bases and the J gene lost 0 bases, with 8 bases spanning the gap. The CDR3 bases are TGCGCCAGCAGCCCCCAGACCTCTGGAAACACCATATATTTT. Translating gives CASSPQTSGNTIYF.

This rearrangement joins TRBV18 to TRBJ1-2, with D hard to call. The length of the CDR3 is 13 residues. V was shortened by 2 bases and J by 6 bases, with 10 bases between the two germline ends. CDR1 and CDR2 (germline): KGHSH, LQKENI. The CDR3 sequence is CASSPIQADGYTF. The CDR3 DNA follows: TGTGCCAGCTCACCAATCCAGGCTGATGGCTACACCTTC. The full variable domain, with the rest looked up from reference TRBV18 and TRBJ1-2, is NAGVMQNPRHLVRRRGQEARLRCSPMKGHSHVYWYRQLPEEGLKFMVYLQKENIIDESGMPKERFSAEFPKEGPSILRIQQVVRGDSAAYFCASSPIQADGYTFGSGTRLTVV.

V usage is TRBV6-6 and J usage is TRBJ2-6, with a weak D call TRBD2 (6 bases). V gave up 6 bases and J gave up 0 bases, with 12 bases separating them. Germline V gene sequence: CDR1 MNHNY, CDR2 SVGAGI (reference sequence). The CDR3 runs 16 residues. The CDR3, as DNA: TGTGCCAGCAGCCCCACTAGCACCTCTGGGGCCAACGTCCTGACTTTC. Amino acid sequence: CASSPTSTSGANVLTF.